The rows below give T cell receptor beta chains drawn from one sample of a study of T cells in Graves' hyperthyroidism and ophthalmopathy. TCRdb reanalysed the multiplex PCR reads using MiXCR and keeps one entry per CDR3 protein. The sample lists around 700,000 distinct CDR3 sequences, 30% to 40% seen once, with more than 25% in the top ten. Sequencing was performed on blood. The receptors come from a woman between 40 and 55 years old with Graves' hyperthyroidism. Each CDR3 is given without its conserved first and last residue. Expanded clones get a size class; other rows say once, few or many, or leave the size out.

CDR3 protein,clone size,J gene,V gene
ASSQEGDRTQPSYEQY,few,TRBJ2-7,TRBV4-1
ASSRGLVELYEQY,.,TRBJ2-7,TRBV12-3/TRBV12-4
ATSSSQGAETQY,.,TRBJ2-5,TRBV15
ASRTAGTRKGYT,many,TRBJ1-2,TRBV12-3/TRBV12-4
SARKGNYGYT,.,TRBJ1-2,TRBV29-1
ASSPLYLAGDHYEQY,few,TRBJ2-7,TRBV19
ASTEGQGVREQY,.,TRBJ2-7,TRBV2
ASRRAAANTGELF,few,TRBJ2-2,TRBV13
ASSSTRQGSDTEAF,many,TRBJ1-1,TRBV7-2
ASSIGAQGGQPQH,few,TRBJ1-5,TRBV19
SALGATTDTQY,many,TRBJ2-3,TRBV20-1
ASSYPLGWSQPQH,.,TRBJ1-5,TRBV6-4
ASSSRGSYGYT,.,TRBJ1-2,TRBV7-6
ATSRSGTSGQETQY,.,TRBJ2-5,TRBV15
ASSSTGVMPSGANVLT,once,TRBJ2-6,TRBV7-2
ATSETGAINEKLF,.,TRBJ1-4,TRBV24-1
ASTTPGQGAF,many,TRBJ1-1,TRBV12-3/TRBV12-4
ASSRSSGRAADTQY,.,TRBJ2-3,TRBV19
SAGGTFLGEQY,many,TRBJ2-7,TRBV20-1
ATSETGIYEQY,.,TRBJ2-7,TRBV7-9
SVEGGGGYT,.,TRBJ1-2,TRBV29-1
SASSILGGYT,many,TRBJ1-2,TRBV20-1
ASSLGLKAFVGEQY,.,TRBJ2-7,TRBV12-3/TRBV12-4
ASRTREEGTEAF,few,TRBJ1-1,TRBV6-5
ASSPPTGTGELF,.,TRBJ2-2,TRBV11-2
ASSVASGVGETQY,.,TRBJ2-5,TRBV5-1
SLASYEQY,.,TRBJ2-7,TRBV29-1
ASLNEESDTQY,.,TRBJ2-3,TRBV5-1
ASSVIGVEPLH,many,TRBJ1-6,TRBV7-2
ASSSYGLAADEQY,many,TRBJ2-7,TRBV7-9
ASSLTSGGYEQY,.,TRBJ2-7,TRBV7-3
SRWEGELF,.,TRBJ2-2,TRBV29-1
ASSQVGSAYEQY,.,TRBJ2-7,TRBV3-1
ASSDPIGDRTLEGNQPQH,.,TRBJ1-5,TRBV2
ASSQDRGFNQPQH,.,TRBJ1-5,TRBV4-3